This T cell receptor (beta chain) was captured in a study of Graves' ophthalmopathy and Graves' hyperthyroidism. Study-level points and caveats: Forecasting of ophthalmopathy progression by the model achieved about 69% sensitivity and 72% to 75% specificity.

Exclusion criteria comprised other autoimmune diseases, uncontrolled infections, pregnancy or lactation in patients. The PBMCs were taken from around 9 ml of fresh peripheral blood. This clonotype appeared many times. Its antigen is still unknown. The ends were cut back, 6 bases at V and 0 bases at J, with 12 bases in the middle. CDR1 is MNHNS, CDR2 SASEGT, per germline. This CDR3 contains 15 residues. RNA transcripts were the source from which TCR beta CDR3 regions were amplified. First-round RT-PCR used HTBI primers; second-round multiplex PCR followed. TCRdb called the multiplex PCR reads again in MiXCR, with one record for every CDR3 protein. Counted here are some 370,000 distinct CDR3 sequences, about a sixth occurring once; the ten biggest clones make up roughly 2.3%.

The source material was peripheral blood. The chain links TRBV6-1 to TRBJ1-3, with D uncertain. The receptor comes from an adult woman with stable Graves' hyperthyroidism. The CDR3 sequence is CASRATYSSGNTIYF. CDR3 DNA: TGTGCCAGCAGGGCTACCTATTCCTCTGGAAACACCATATATTTT.